The 19 T cell receptor beta chains reported below all come from one sample, sequenced in a study of Graves' ophthalmopathy and Graves' hyperthyroidism. Transcripts of RNA were the source for amplifying TCR beta CDR3 regions. Second-round multiplex PCR followed a first-round RT-PCR using HTBI primers. TCRdb re-called the multiplex PCR reads through MiXCR, storing one row per CDR3 protein. The repertoire holds more than 550,000 distinct CDR3 sequences, about 38% seen once, with more than 2.5% in the top ten. The sequenced sample consisted of peripheral blood. These receptors all come from an adult man with Graves' ophthalmopathy.

About this clonotype itself: A single base separates this from a much larger clone, so it may be a read error. This chain connects TRBV7-6 to TRBJ2-7; the match to TRBD1 covers 11 bases. The CDR3 consists of 14 residues. Germline V CDR1 and CDR2: SGHVS, FNYEAQ. The CDR3 protein is CASSRDGQGATAEF. The CDR3 DNA sequence: TGTGCCAGCAGTCGCGATGGACAGGGGGCGACCGCGGAGTTC.

This clonotype has only one observation. Germline is not matched at one junction end, which may reflect a read error. The V gene is TRBV19, the J gene TRBJ2-6; no definite D call. This CDR3 spans 11 amino acids. Germline-derived CDR1 and CDR2 are LNHDA and SQIVND (reference sequence). The CDR3 is CASGRLNTEAF. Here the CDR3 DNA reads TGTGCCAGCGGACGGTTGAACACTGAAGCTTTC.

The CDR3 sequence is CASSYDVQQSTGELFF. CDR3 sequence (DNA): TGTGCCAGCAGTTACGATGTGCAACAGTCAACCGGGGAGCTGTTTTTT. The genes are TRBV6-5 and TRBJ2-2; D is ambiguous. V was clipped by 2 bases and J by 5 bases, with 15 bases between them. Germline CDR1 reads MNHEY; CDR2 reads SVGAGI. CDR3 length equals 16 residues.

Only a few counts were recorded for this clonotype. The chain is built from TRBV6-1 and TRBJ2-7; no clear D gene. The J call may be wrong; the DNA end is better matched by TRBJ2-1. Germline V gives CDR1 MNHNS, CDR2 SASEGT. This CDR3 has 13 residues. CDR3: CASSESLSYEQFF. Here the CDR3 DNA reads TGTGCCAGCAGTGAGTCCCTCTCCTACGAGCAGTTCTTC.

This clonotype was found many times. Germline is not matched at one junction end, which may reflect a read error. The chain uses TRBV7-7 and TRBJ1-1, with 8 bases lining up with TRBD1. This CDR3 contains 19 residues. Germline V gene lookup returns CDR1 SSHAT and CDR2 FNYEAQ (reference sequence). CDR3 sequence (DNA): TGTGCTAGCAGCCTACCCAGACGGCAGGGGGCTTGTTCGGACACTGAAGCTTTCTTT. It yields the protein CASSLPRRQGACSDTEAFF.

There are a few counts of this clonotype. The J gene is TRBJ2-7, the V gene TRBV19, with TRBD1 matching 9 bases. Unmatched junction bases numbered 7, after V lost 6 bases and J lost 4 bases. Germline V gene data show CDR1 as LNHDA and CDR2 as SQIVND (reference sequence). The CDR3 runs to 14 residues. The CDR3 here is CASRAGDREYEQYF. CDR3 in DNA: TGTGCCAGTAGGGCCGGGGACAGGGAGTACGAGCAGTACTTC.

In DNA form, the CDR3 reads TGTGCCATCAGTGAGGAAACGGGGACCGAGGGCTACACCTTC. Its protein is CAISEETGTEGYTF. The chain carries TRBV10-3 and TRBJ1-2; TRBD1 is a possible D gene (5 bases). Per the germline V gene, CDR1 is ENHRY and CDR2 is SYGVKD. This CDR3 comprises 14 residues. The germline V and J ends were trimmed by 2 bases and 8 bases, with 15 bases remaining between them.

This chain uses TRBV10-3 with TRBJ1-2, with D possibly matching TRBD1 (5 bases). Germline values: CDR1 ENHRY, CDR2 SYGVKD. The CDR3 has 13 amino acids. Trimming removed 4 bases from V and 4 bases from J, with 10 bases in between. The CDR3 nucleotides are TGTGCCATCAGTGCGGGGGAGGCCTATGGCTACACCTTC. It is translated as CAISAGEAYGYTF.

This rearrangement joins TRBV29-1 to TRBJ2-7; the match to TRBD1 covers 8 bases. Trimming removed 4 bases from V and 4 bases from J; junction bases left unmatched: 3. Germline V gene lookup returns CDR1 SQVTM and CDR2 ANQGSEA. The CDR3 covers 12 residues. The CDR3 spells CSVVGTGYEQYF. The CDR3 DNA is TGCAGCGTTGTGGGGACAGGATACGAGCAGTACTTC.

This sequence joins TRBV12-3 or TRBV12-4 and TRBJ2-7, with 9 nucleotides matching TRBD1. V shed 6 bases and J 5 bases; nucleotides not matched to a gene: 11. This CDR3 region has 15 residues. Here the CDR3 reads CASSRTGTGIHEQYF. The CDR3 DNA sequence: TGTGCCAGCAGCCGGACCGGGACAGGGATCCACGAGCAGTACTTC.

This clonotype has at least ten counts. The chain couples TRBV7-8 to TRBJ1-2; unclear D gene. The V and J ends lost 5 bases and 2 bases respectively, with 6 bases between them. Germline lookup yields CDR1 SGHVS and CDR2 FQNEAQ. CDR3 length equals 12 residues. This CDR3 reads CASSLTNYGYTF. DNA for the CDR3: TGTGCCAGCAGCCTAACAAACTATGGCTACACCTTC.

This chain joins TRBV7-9 and TRBJ2-3; the match to TRBD1 covers 7 bases. Germline values: CDR1 SEHNR, CDR2 FQNEAQ (reference sequence). This CDR3 region has 14 residues. V gave up 5 bases and J gave up 6 bases; unmatched junction bases: 8. CDR3 sequence: CASSLWTGADTQYF. CDR3 in DNA: TGTGCCAGCAGCCTTTGGACAGGCGCGGATACGCAGTATTTT.

Many counts were recorded for this clonotype. The genes are TRBV7-8 and TRBJ1-2; 7 bases match TRBD1. The CDR3 is 15 residues long. Germline loops: CDR1 SGHVS, CDR2 FQNEAQ. Losses at the gene ends were 4 bases for V and 5 bases for J; bases not matched to a gene: 10. CDR3 nucleotide sequence: TGTGCCAGCAGCTCCGACAGGGCCTATGGGTATGGCTACACCTTC. It translates to CASSSDRAYGYGYTF.

The chain couples TRBV10-3 to TRBJ2-7; TRBD1 matches 9 bases. The end of the DNA aligns better with TRBJ2-5, so the J call may be wrong. Germline V gene sequence: CDR1 ENHRY, CDR2 SYGVKD. This CDR3 is 16 amino acids long. CDR3: CAISEGKGDRVETQYF. CDR3 sequence (DNA): TGTGCCATCAGTGAGGGGAAAGGGGACAGGGTTGAGACCCAGTACTTC.

The CDR3 DNA reads as TGTGCCAGCAGTGAATGGGGGGGAGAAACTGAAGCTTTCTTT. This codes for CASSEWGGETEAFF. V is TRBV25-1 and J is TRBJ1-1, with D possibly TRBD1 on 5 matching bases. Germline V gives CDR1 MGHDK, CDR2 SYGVNS. There are 14 residues in the CDR3. V was clipped by 1 base and J by 5 bases, with 11 bases between them.

The chain links TRBV2 to TRBJ2-7; TRBD1 might be the D (5 bases). The CDR3 runs to 11 residues. V was shortened by 2 bases and J by 12 bases, with 11 bases between the two germline ends. The germline gives CDR1 SNHLY, CDR2 FYNNEI. The DNA of the CDR3 is TGTGCCAGCAGTGAAAGAGACGACAGGTACTTC. Its protein is CASSERDDRYF.

This clonotype was seen many times. This sequence joins TRBV12-3 or TRBV12-4 and TRBJ1-5; D is possibly TRBD1 (6 bases). Trimming stripped 6 bases from V and 0 bases from J, with 12 bases between. The CDR3 contains 15 residues. This CDR3 reads CASSQGLYSNQPQHF. As DNA, the CDR3 is TGTGCCAGCAGCCAGGGGCTCTATAGCAATCAGCCCCAGCATTTT.

The chain is built from TRBV20-1 and TRBJ2-7, with TRBD2 matching 8 bases. With V trimmed by 0 bases and J by 7 bases, 14 bases remained unmatched. CDR3 length: 16 amino acids. Per the germline V gene, CDR1 is DFQATT and CDR2 is SNEGSKA (reference sequence). The CDR3 bases are TGCAGTGCTAGAGATCCGGGGGGGCTTACCTACAATGAGCAGTACTTC. It specifies CSARDPGGLTYNEQYF.

This clonotype has at least ten counts. V and J are TRBV12-3 or TRBV12-4 and TRBJ1-2; D call uncertain. The CDR3 spans 13 residues. With 2 bases removed from V and 3 bases from J, the gap between germline ends came to 7 bases. The CDR3 sequence: CASSLRPDYGYTF. The CDR3 nucleotides are TGTGCCAGCAGTTTAAGGCCAGACTATGGCTACACCTTC.